The 17 T cell receptor beta chains below all came from one sample that was sequenced in a study of response to subunit inactivated influenza vaccine. Each CDR3 protein is one row after TCRdb ran MiXCR on the RT-PCR reads. Here the sample spans around 580,000 distinct CDR3 sequences, approximately 12% being singletons. The sample consisted of PBMCs from blood, taken on the day of vaccination. All receptors derive from a middle-aged man who received an inactivated influenza vaccine.

V and J are TRBV2 and TRBJ2-6, with TRBD1 matching over 7 bases. Germline CDR1 SNHLY, CDR2 FYNNEI. This CDR3 has 16 residues. After removal of 5 bases from V and 4 bases from J, the junction contained 8 bases not matched to a gene. Written as DNA, the CDR3 is TGTGCCAGCAGTACAGACAGGGCTGACGGGGCCAACGTCCTGACTTTC. As protein: CASSTDRADGANVLTF.

This clonotype has only a few counts. The CDR3, as DNA: TGCGCCAGCAGCCAAGAAGCAGGGGGCCTCGGAAACACCATATATTTT. This gives the protein CASSQEAGGLGNTIYF. V gene TRBV4-3 combines with J gene TRBJ1-3; 8 bases fit TRBD1. This CDR3 has 16 amino acids. With 0 bases clipped from V and 4 bases from J, the junction kept 5 bases outside the gene matches. Per the germline V gene, CDR1 is LGHNA and CDR2 is YSLEER.

Only a few counts were recorded for this clonotype. The chain uses TRBV5-1 and TRBJ1-4, with TRBD1 as a possible D gene (6 bases). Germline V gene data show CDR1 as SGHRS and CDR2 as YFSETQ. Trimming took 0 bases from V and 3 from J, leaving 12 bases between them. The CDR3 has 16 amino acids. CDR3 loop: CASSLGPGTPNEKLFF. For the CDR3, the DNA is TGCGCCAGCAGCTTGGGACCCGGGACACCTAATGAAAAACTGTTTTTT.

The genes are TRBV18 and TRBJ2-2; 8 bases map to TRBD2. The trim removed 5 bases at V and 5 bases at J, leaving 7 bases unmatched. Looked up from germline, CDR1 is KGHSH and CDR2 is LQKENI. This CDR3 is built from 15 residues. The CDR3 DNA reads TGTGCCAGCTCAACAATAGCGGGAAGGACCGGGGAGCTGTTTTTT. This translates into CASSTIAGRTGELFF. The full variable domain, completed using reference TRBV18 and TRBJ2-2, is NAGVMQNPRHLVRRRGQEARLRCSPMKGHSHVYWYRQLPEEGLKFMVYLQKENIIDESGMPKERFSAEFPKEGPSILRIQQVVRGDSAAYFCASSTIAGRTGELFFGEGSRLTVL.

This clonotype was observed a few times. The chain uses TRBV6-2 or TRBV6-3 and TRBJ2-3; the match to TRBD1 covers 7 bases. Trimming cost V 2 bases and J 0 bases; bases outside gene matches: 14. CDR3 length: 19 residues. The germline gives CDR1 MNHEY, CDR2 SVGEGT. The CDR3 region has the DNA TGTGCCAGCAGTTACCCCGGGACAGTCAGACTACTCAGCACAGATACGCAGTATTTT. Its protein is CASSYPGTVRLLSTDTQYF.

This clonotype has a count of ten or more. The chain couples TRBV7-8 to TRBJ1-3; weak D call: TRBD1 (6 bases). The ends were cut back, 1 base at V and 2 bases at J, with 6 bases in the middle. Germline loops: CDR1 SGHVS, CDR2 FQNEAQ. This CDR3 has 14 residues. DNA of the CDR3: TGTGCCAGCAGCTTAGGGACAGCTGGAAACACCATATATTTT. Residues: CASSLGTAGNTIYF. The full variable domain, its missing parts supplied by reference TRBV7-8 and TRBJ1-3, is GAGVSQSPRYKVAKRGQDVALRCDPISGHVSLFWYQQALGQGPEFLTYFQNEAQLDKSGLPSDRFFAERPEGSVSTLKIQRTQQEDSAVYLCASSLGTAGNTIYFGEGSWLTVV.

This clonotype was found a few times. The chain uses TRBV9 and TRBJ1-3; a weak D match, TRBD1 (5 bases). Trimming stripped 3 bases from V and 8 bases from J, with 12 bases between. The CDR3 runs 13 residues. Germline CDR1 reads SGDLS; CDR2 reads YYNGEE. The chain's CDR3 is CASSGGTSDTIYF. DNA for the CDR3: TGTGCCAGCAGCGGAGGGACTTCCGACACCATATATTTT.

This clonotype came up a few times. V and J are TRBV4-3 and TRBJ1-2, with TRBD1 matching over 9 bases. Per the germline V gene, CDR1 is LGHNA and CDR2 is YSLEER. The length of the CDR3 is 15 residues. V lost 4 bases to trimming and J lost 5 bases; unmatched junction nucleotides: 8. CDR3 in amino acids: CASSRVSGTGYGYTF. CDR3 DNA sequence: TGCGCCAGCAGCCGAGTTTCCGGGACAGGGTATGGCTACACCTTC.

This clonotype was seen ten or more times. The J gene is TRBJ2-6, the V gene TRBV9, with TRBD1 identical over 11 bases. CDR1 and CDR2 from the germline V gene are SGDLS and YYNGEE. This CDR3 is 20 amino acids long. Losses at the gene ends were 4 bases for V and 0 bases for J; bases not matched to a gene: 12. CDR3 loop: CASSRPGQGASISGANVLTF. DNA of the CDR3: TGTGCCAGCAGCCGACCAGGACAGGGGGCTTCCATCTCTGGGGCCAACGTCCTGACTTTC.

This clonotype was picked up a small number of times. The J gene is TRBJ2-2, the V gene TRBV11-2; D is possibly TRBD2 (6 bases). V lost 3 bases and J 6 bases, leaving 8 bases between the germline ends. Per the germline V gene, CDR1 is SGHAT and CDR2 is FQNNGV. CDR3 size: 13 residues. The CDR3 DNA follows: TGTGCCAGCAGCTTCATAGCGGCCGGGGAGCTGTTTTTT. It specifies CASSFIAAGELFF.

The genes are TRBV20-1 and TRBJ2-7; TRBD1 matches 7 bases. Germline lookup yields CDR1 DFQATT and CDR2 SNEGSKA (reference sequence). V shed 0 bases, J shed 4 bases, and the junction held 9 bases outside the gene matches. This CDR3 comprises 15 residues. The CDR3 protein is CSARDRRDRLYEQYF. In nucleotides, the CDR3 is TGCAGTGCTAGAGATCGAAGGGACAGACTTTACGAGCAGTACTTC.

In this sample, this clonotype turned up many times. The chain links TRBV12-3 or TRBV12-4 to TRBJ2-7; 8 bases line up with TRBD2. The V and J ends lost 6 bases and 1 base, in that order; junction bases with no gene match: 5. This CDR3 is 14 amino acids long. Here the CDR3 DNA reads TGTGCCAGCAGCTTCGCGGGGGGTTCCTACGAGCAGTACTTC. This gives the protein CASSFAGGSYEQYF.

The chain combines TRBV29-1 with TRBJ2-7; D tentatively reads TRBD1 or TRBD2 (5 bases each). The germline CDR1 and CDR2 sequences are SQVTM and ANQGSEA. This CDR3 is built from 14 residues. V was shortened by 4 bases and J by 0 bases, with 13 bases between the two germline ends. CDR3 loop: CSVAGRTASYEQYF. In nucleotides, the CDR3 is TGCAGCGTTGCGGGACGGACGGCCTCCTACGAGCAGTACTTC.

The rearrangement links TRBV28 to TRBJ2-1; D may correspond to TRBD1 or TRBD2 (5 bases each). This CDR3 spans 15 amino acids. The V and J ends lost 6 bases and 3 bases respectively, with 15 bases between them. Germline-derived CDR1 and CDR2 are MDHEN and SYDVKM. The CDR3 here is CASSPGVGRYNEQFF. The CDR3 DNA reads as TGTGCCAGCAGCCCAGGCGTGGGACGCTACAATGAGCAGTTCTTC.

The table lists this clonotype with a few counts. The gene calls are TRBV3-1 and TRBJ1-1; no firm D call. Germline V gene sequence: CDR1 LGHDT, CDR2 YNNKEL (reference sequence). This CDR3 region has 13 residues. V dropped 5 bases and J dropped 1 base, with 8 bases sitting between them. In DNA form, the CDR3 reads TGTGCCAGCAGCACAACATCGAACACTGAAGCTTTCTTT. Amino acids: CASSTTSNTEAFF.

This clonotype showed up just a few times. The chain links TRBV5-1 to TRBJ2-4; maybe TRBD1 (5 bases). V shed 1 base and J shed 0 bases, with 23 bases lying between them. The germline gives CDR1 SGHRS, CDR2 YFSETQ. CDR3 length: 20 residues. As DNA, the CDR3 is TGCGCCAGCAGCTTGTTCGGTGGGCAGGGCTACGGCGTAGCCAAAAACATTCAGTACTTC. It encodes CASSLFGGQGYGVAKNIQYF.

V is TRBV28 and J is TRBJ1-5, with 9 bases that match TRBD1. V lost 2 bases, J lost 0 bases, and 11 bases stayed unmatched. This CDR3 is 19 amino acids long. Germline V lookup: CDR1 MDHEN, CDR2 SYDVKM. The CDR3 sequence: CASSLGSYGQGYSNQPQHF. The CDR3 coding sequence is TGTGCCAGCAGTTTAGGGTCGTACGGACAGGGGTATAGCAATCAGCCCCAGCATTTT.